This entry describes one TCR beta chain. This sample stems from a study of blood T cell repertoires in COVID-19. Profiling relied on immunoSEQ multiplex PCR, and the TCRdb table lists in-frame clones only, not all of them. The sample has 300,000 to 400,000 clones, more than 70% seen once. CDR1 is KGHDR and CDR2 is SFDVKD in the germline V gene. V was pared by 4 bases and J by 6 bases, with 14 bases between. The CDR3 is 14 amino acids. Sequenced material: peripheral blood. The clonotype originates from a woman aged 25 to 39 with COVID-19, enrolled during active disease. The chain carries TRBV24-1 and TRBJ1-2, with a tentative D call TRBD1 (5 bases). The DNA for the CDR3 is TGTGCCACCAGTGAGAGGTGGGGCACTCATGGCTACACCTTC. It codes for CATSERWGTHGYTF.